One TCR beta chain is described in this entry. No antigen is known for it. One base away there is no much larger clone; base qualities are not given. This specimen belongs to a study of beta chain features in type 1 diabetes (dated by TCRdb to the late 2010s). Context from the whole study: Mean age, gender distribution, total cell number and subset yield did not differ between patients and healthy donors. A total of roughly 100 million sorted cells were examined across all samples, and RNA yield correlated strongly with the number of cells per subset. The study compared the TCRB repertoires of sorted circulating CD4+ T cell subsets in recently diagnosed type 1 diabetes patients with those in matched healthy donors. Regulatory and stem cell-like memory subsets were obtained from only 8 patients and roughly eight healthy donors, while naive and central memory subsets were obtained from all 30 or so donors. Summary of the overall study and its limitations: Fewer insertions and more nucleotide deletions at VDJ recombination sites were observed in patients with type 1 diabetes, implying thymic rearrangement abnormalities. Because cDNA rather than genomic DNA was sequenced, highly expressing activated cells could have been over-represented, although no difference in activation and CD3 levels was found between groups. Because small numbers of individuals were included in the HLA sub-analyses, any influence of HLA type on TCRB rearrangement was left unresolved. PCR might favor shorter templates, but patient and control samples were amplified and corrected together, so any skew would affect both groups equally. Type 1 diabetes patients showed a moderate but significant shortening of TCRB CDR3 length in all four CD4+ subsets. Naive, central memory and regulatory TCRB repertoires appeared more similar among patients than among healthy donors.

The germline V gene supplies CDR1 KGHSH and CDR2 LQKENI. Germline trimming: 3 bases from V, 8 bases from J; junction bases outside gene matches: 7. The CDR3 runs 16 amino acids, cysteine and phenylalanine included. The entry retains the CDR3 DNA only, 48 bases that are in frame from base 1. The entire isolated RNA was reverse transcribed using the High Capacity cDNA Reverse Transcription Kit, and thus expressed TCRB transcripts were sequenced. Survey-depth immunoSEQ sequencing was performed on stem cell-like memory T cell samples, with an average of about 1 million total reads per sample. Sorted cells were lysed in RLT buffer, and RNA was extracted using DNase-treated RNeasy Micro or Mini kits according to cell number. Each cell subset was processed separately to prevent cross-contamination, with patient and healthy donor samples processed together. TCRB sequences were amplified from cDNA with the immunoSEQ multiplex PCR, producing 87-bp fragments spanning the CDR3 region. Amplicons were sequenced on the Illumina HiSeq platform. The original pipeline was this. PCR bias was corrected computationally using synthetic template baselines, and reads within Hamming distance 2 were collapsed, with unmergeable singletons discarded. Reads were aligned against IMGT so that V, D and J genes, CDR3 length and insertions or deletions at six rearrangement sites could be assigned. Within each subset, clonotype counts were normalized to the number of sorted cells before true diversity and Gini coefficients were calculated with the tcR R package. The overlap coefficient, calculated on TCRB nucleotide sequences, was used to quantify repertoire sharing. The immuneACCESS repertoire file appears here via TCRdb, limited to in-frame rearrangements. These files lack a portion of the clones; in checked studies, under half of the deficit traces to unresolved V genes, and the cause of the others is not known. The V and J calls and clone size come from that table; D and trimming were worked out from the DNA. Across this sample there are about 110,000 clones, with under 40% seen only once. The ten largest clones capture approximately 0.065% of the sample.

A single peripheral blood draw of 90 to 150 mL on average was collected from each donor into heparinised tubes. Using a panel that included CD45RO, CCR7, CD25, CD127, CD95 and CD27, naive, central memory, regulatory and stem cell-like memory CD4+ T cells were sorted on a BD FACSAria II. Every sorted population had a purity above 95%. Right away, PBMCs were isolated by Lymphoprep density gradient centrifugation and were stained directly, with no culture step. So that batch effects would be minimized, each experiment stained and sorted samples in pairs, pairing one healthy donor with one patient. This receptor was identified in a woman aged 18-30 years in good health. The chain is made from TRBV18 and TRBJ1-4, with 12 central nucleotides matching TRBD1. Input material: stem cell memory CD4+ T cells from blood. The sample's cell subset or site label is to be understood as: stem cell-like memory CD4+ T cells. The CDR3 region has the sequence CASSPEGTGGAEKLFF. The sequenced DNA: TGTGCCAGCTCACCGGAAGGGACAGGGGGCGCGGAAAAACTGTTTTTT.